Listed here are 8 T cell receptor beta chains from one sample, sequenced in a study of blood T cell repertoires in COVID-19. Some clones are missing from TCRdb's copy, which holds only in-frame ones; the method was immunoSEQ multiplex PCR. The sample carries about 170,000 clones, about 91% recorded once. What was sequenced was peripheral blood. All receptors come from a woman aged 45-60 years with acute or convalescent COVID-19.

The chain joins TRBV15 to TRBJ2-7; D perhaps matches TRBD2 (5 bases). With 0 bases removed from V and 7 bases from J, the gap between germline ends came to 22 bases. Per the germline V gene, CDR1 is LNHNV and CDR2 is YYDKDF (reference sequence). The CDR3 spans 17 residues. CDR3 in DNA: TGTGCCACCAGCAGAGACTATGGCGGGCTGCAGGCGCGAGAGCAGTACTTC. This codes for CATSRDYGGLQAREQYF.

The chain joins TRBV6-2 or TRBV6-3 to TRBJ2-7, with D maybe TRBD2 (6 bases). The V gene lost 6 bases and the J gene lost 0 bases, with 9 bases spanning the gap. The CDR3 covers 13 residues. Per germline, CDR1 MNHEY and CDR2 SVGEGT. CDR3 sequence reads: CASSLGGSYEQYF. CDR3 in DNA: TGTGCCAGCAGCCTCGGGGGCTCCTACGAGCAGTACTTC.

The V call is TRBV19, the J call TRBJ2-5, with TRBD1 matching over 11 bases. V lost 2 bases and J lost 2; bases outside the gene matches: 1. This CDR3 is 15 amino acids long. Germline values: CDR1 LNHDA, CDR2 SQIVND (reference sequence). The chain's CDR3 is CASSIWDRGQETQYF. The DNA for the CDR3 is TGTGCCAGTAGTATATGGGACAGGGGGCAAGAGACCCAGTACTTC.

V is TRBV11-2 and J is TRBJ2-7, with 8 bases that match TRBD1. V was clipped by 5 bases and J by 1 base; unmatched bases: 4. Per the germline V gene, CDR1 is SGHAT and CDR2 is FQNNGV. The CDR3 contains 14 residues. CDR3 bases: TGTGCCAGCAGCCGGACAGGGCCTTCCTACGAGCAGTACTTC. Its translation: CASSRTGPSYEQYF.

The V call is TRBV6-5, the J call TRBJ2-2; 9 positions agree with TRBD1. V lost 5 bases, J lost 5 bases, and 6 bases stayed unmatched. The CDR3 totals 15 residues. Germline CDR1 and CDR2: MNHEY and SVGAGI. CDR3 residues: CASSPPGTGTGELFF. The CDR3 DNA follows: TGTGCCAGCAGTCCGCCCGGGACAGGGACCGGGGAGCTGTTTTTT.

The table lists this clone with a few counts. The chain has TRBV5-5 and TRBJ2-7; D is perhaps TRBD1 (6 bases). The V gene lost 3 bases and the J gene lost 3 bases, with 7 bases spanning the gap. Germline CDR1 SGHKS, CDR2 YYEKEE (reference sequence). This CDR3 spans 12 amino acids. The CDR3 is CASSWTDYEQYF. The DNA of the CDR3 is TGTGCCAGCAGCTGGACAGACTACGAGCAGTACTTC.

The chain carries TRBV5-1 and TRBJ2-7; tentatively, D is TRBD2 (6 bases). Trimming pared 0 bases from V and 2 bases from J, leaving 15 bases between. CDR3 length equals 16 residues. Looked up from germline, CDR1 is SGHRS and CDR2 is YFSETQ. In nucleotides, the CDR3 is TGCGCCAGCAGCTTGGGTCCCTCTAGCGATACCTACGAGCAGTACTTC. Translation: CASSLGPSSDTYEQYF.

The V call is TRBV18, the J call TRBJ1-2; D perhaps matches TRBD1 (5 bases). Germline lookup yields CDR1 KGHSH and CDR2 LQKENI. V gave up 2 bases and J gave up 6 bases, with 13 bases separating them. The CDR3 contains 14 residues. CDR3 DNA: TGTGCCAGCTCACCAAGGCAGGGATGGAATGGCTACACCTTC. This sequence encodes CASSPRQGWNGYTF.